A single T cell receptor (beta chain) is shown here with its context. What this receptor recognizes is not known. No clone much larger than this one lies a single base away; base qualities are absent. The entry originates in a study of OX40 agonist ivuxolimab in advanced cancers. At the level of the whole study: The costimulatory receptor OX40 (CD134) was targeted by ivuxolimab, a fully human IgG2 agonistic monoclonal antibody. Partial responses occurred in three dose-escalation patients, of whom one had hepatocellular carcinoma and two had cutaneous melanoma. Intravenous ivuxolimab was administered to patients every 2 weeks at six dose levels: 0.01, 0.1, 0.3, 1.5, 3 and 10 mg/kg. Among the 50 to 55 dose-escalation patients, some 20 had hepatocellular carcinoma, 15 melanoma, 9 renal cell carcinoma and 9 head and neck cancer. In the dose-escalation cohort, around four fifths of patients were male, and the mean age was roughly 60 years, with a range of about 23 to 90. The paper describes the monotherapy dose-escalation part (N of about 54 patients) of the phase I trial of ivuxolimab. Peripheral TCRbeta sequencing aimed to test whether ivuxolimab altered TCR sequence diversity and caused clonal T-cell expansion. Patients were allowed to have had prior anti-PD-1, anti-PD-L1 or anti-CTLA-4 therapy, and 40% of the dose-escalation patients had been treated with checkpoint inhibitors. The paper as a whole reports these results and caveats: At doses from 0.1 to 3.0 mg/kg, clonal expansion was seen in both CD4+ and CD8+ blood T cells between baseline and week 6. Low levels of normalized T-cell clonal expansion were also seen in some patients who did not respond. On average, CD8+ T cells showed more expanded clones than CD4+ T cells after ivuxolimab. The antigen specificity of the peripheral T cells that underwent clonal expansion was not determined. Partial responders in the 0.1-3.0 mg/kg groups had among the lowest normalized peripheral clonal expansion, especially among CD8+ T cells.

For sequencing of the TCRbeta CDR3 region, genomic DNA was extracted from the sorted cells. TCRbeta CDR3 regions were sequenced using the immunoSEQ Assay. TCRdb's version of the immuneACCESS table is confined to in-frame rearrangements and falls short of the full clone set. An unresolved V gene accounts for under half of the shortfall where checked; the remainder is of unknown origin. In all, the sample holds tens of thousands of clones, and over 75% of those were seen once. The ten largest clones take up roughly 0.32% of the sample. The trial excluded patients who had a history of autoimmune disease or were on systemic immunosuppression. In every dose cohort, peripheral blood was drawn for TCR sequencing at baseline, cycle 4 day 1, and cycle 7 day 1. The samples were drawn from a first-in-human, open-label, multicenter phase I dose-escalation trial of ivuxolimab. Adults with locally advanced or metastatic melanoma, renal cell carcinoma, hepatocellular carcinoma or head and neck squamous cell carcinoma were enrolled in the trial. CD4+ and CD8+ T cells were sorted separately from peripheral blood before TCR sequencing.

Including the terminal cysteine and phenylalanine, the CDR3 comprises 15 residues. Just the 45-base CDR3 DNA is kept, in frame starting at base 1. The germline V gene (reference sequence) specifies LNHDA as CDR1 and SQIVND as CDR2. The germline V end is reduced by 6 bases and the J end by 1 base; junction bases left unmatched: 4. Sample: CD4+ or CD8+ T cells sorted from blood, taken in a trial of the OX40 agonist ivuxolimab. This chain is built from TRBV19 and TRBJ2-2, with TRBD1 matching 8 junction bases. The receptor was isolated from an adult with an advanced solid tumor such as melanoma, head and neck, liver or kidney cancer. The DNA sequence follows: TGTGCCAGTAGAACCGGGACAGGGAACACCGGGGAGCTGTTTTTT. This is translated as CASRTGTGNTGELFF.